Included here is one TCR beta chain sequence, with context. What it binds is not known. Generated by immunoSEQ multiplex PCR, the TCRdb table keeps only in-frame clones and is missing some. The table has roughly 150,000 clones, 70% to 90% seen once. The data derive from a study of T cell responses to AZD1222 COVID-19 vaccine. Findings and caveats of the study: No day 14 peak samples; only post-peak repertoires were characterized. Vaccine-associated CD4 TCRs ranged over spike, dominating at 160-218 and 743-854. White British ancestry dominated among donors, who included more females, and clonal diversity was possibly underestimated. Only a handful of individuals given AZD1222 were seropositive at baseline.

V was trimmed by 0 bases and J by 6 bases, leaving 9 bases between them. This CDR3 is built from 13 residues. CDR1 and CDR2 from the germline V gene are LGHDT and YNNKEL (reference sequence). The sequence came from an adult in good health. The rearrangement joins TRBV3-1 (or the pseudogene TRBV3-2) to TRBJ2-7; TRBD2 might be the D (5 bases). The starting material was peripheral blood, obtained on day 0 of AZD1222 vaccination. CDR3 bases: TGTGCCAGCAGCCAAGACCTAGCCCGCGAGCAGTACTTC. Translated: CASSQDLAREQYF.